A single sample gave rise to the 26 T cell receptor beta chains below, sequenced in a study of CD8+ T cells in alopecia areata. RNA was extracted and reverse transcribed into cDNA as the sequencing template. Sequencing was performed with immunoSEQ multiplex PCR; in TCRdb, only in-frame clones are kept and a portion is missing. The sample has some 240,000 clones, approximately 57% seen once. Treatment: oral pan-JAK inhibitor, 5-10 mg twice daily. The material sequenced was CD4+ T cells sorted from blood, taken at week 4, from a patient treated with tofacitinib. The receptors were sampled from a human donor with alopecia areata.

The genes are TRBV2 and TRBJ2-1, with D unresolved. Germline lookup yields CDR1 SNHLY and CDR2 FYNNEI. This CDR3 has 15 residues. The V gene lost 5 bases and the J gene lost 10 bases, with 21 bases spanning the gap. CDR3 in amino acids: CASSTGRLPPKEQFF. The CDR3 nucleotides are TGTGCCAGCAGTACGGGCCGCCTCCCCCCCAAGGAGCAGTTCTTC.

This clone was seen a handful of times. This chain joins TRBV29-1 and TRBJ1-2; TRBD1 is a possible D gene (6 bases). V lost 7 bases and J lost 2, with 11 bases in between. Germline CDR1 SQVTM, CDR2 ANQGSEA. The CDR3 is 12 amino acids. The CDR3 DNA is TGCAGCGCGCGGGGGACAAACTATGGCTACACCTTC. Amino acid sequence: CSARGTNYGYTF.

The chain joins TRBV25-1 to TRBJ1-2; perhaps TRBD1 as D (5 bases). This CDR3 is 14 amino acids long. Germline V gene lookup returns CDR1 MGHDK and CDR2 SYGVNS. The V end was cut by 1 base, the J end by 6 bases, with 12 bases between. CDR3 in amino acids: CASSESGRTHGYTF. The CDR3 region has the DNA TGTGCCAGCAGTGAATCGGGGCGGACCCATGGCTACACCTTC.

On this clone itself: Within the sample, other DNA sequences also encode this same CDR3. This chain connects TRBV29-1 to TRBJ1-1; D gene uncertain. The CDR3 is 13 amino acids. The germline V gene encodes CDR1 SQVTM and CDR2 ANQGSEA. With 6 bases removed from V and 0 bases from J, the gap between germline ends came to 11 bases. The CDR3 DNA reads TGCAGCGTCGAACGGCGGATGAACACTGAAGCTTTCTTT. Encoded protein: CSVERRMNTEAFF.

The CDR3 spells CASSLGGGTGELFF. The CDR3 DNA is TGTGCCAGCAGCCTGGGTGGGGGCACCGGGGAGCTGTTTTTT. The chain recombines TRBV28 with TRBJ2-2; D is tentatively TRBD1 or TRBD2 (5 bases each). Trimming stripped 6 bases from V and 4 bases from J, with 12 bases between. CDR1 is MDHEN, CDR2 SYDVKM, per germline. The CDR3 has 14 amino acids.

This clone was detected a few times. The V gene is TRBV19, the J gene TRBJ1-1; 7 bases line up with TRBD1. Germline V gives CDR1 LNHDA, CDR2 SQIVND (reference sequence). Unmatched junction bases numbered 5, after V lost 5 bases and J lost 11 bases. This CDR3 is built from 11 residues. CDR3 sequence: CASSAGQRAFF. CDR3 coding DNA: TGTGCCAGTAGTGCGGGACAGAGGGCTTTCTTT. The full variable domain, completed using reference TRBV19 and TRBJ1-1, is DGGITQSPKYLFRKEGQNVTLSCEQNLNHDAMYWYRQDPGQGLRLIYYSQIVNDFQKGDIAEGYSVSREKKESFPLTVTSAQKNPTAFYLCASSAGQRAFFGQGTRLTVV.

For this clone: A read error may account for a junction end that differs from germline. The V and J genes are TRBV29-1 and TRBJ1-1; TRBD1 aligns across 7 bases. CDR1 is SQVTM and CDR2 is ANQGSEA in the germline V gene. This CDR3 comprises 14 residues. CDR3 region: CSVRVGTVNTETFF. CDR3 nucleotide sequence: TGCAGCGTGAGGGTCGGGACAGTGAACACTGAAACTTTCTTT.

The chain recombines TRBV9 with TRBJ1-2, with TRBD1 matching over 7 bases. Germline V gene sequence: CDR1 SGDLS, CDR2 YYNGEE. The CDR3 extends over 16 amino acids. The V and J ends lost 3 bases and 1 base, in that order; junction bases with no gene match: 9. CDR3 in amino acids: CASSATTGDNNYGYTF. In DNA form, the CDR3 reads TGTGCCAGCAGCGCCACCACAGGGGATAATAACTATGGCTACACCTTC.

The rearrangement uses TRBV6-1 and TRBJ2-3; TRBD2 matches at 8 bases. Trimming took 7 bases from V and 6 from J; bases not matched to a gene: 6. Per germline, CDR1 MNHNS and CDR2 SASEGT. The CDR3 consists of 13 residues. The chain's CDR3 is CASKISGGDTQYF. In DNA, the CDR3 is TGTGCCAGCAAAATATCGGGGGGGGATACGCAGTATTTT.

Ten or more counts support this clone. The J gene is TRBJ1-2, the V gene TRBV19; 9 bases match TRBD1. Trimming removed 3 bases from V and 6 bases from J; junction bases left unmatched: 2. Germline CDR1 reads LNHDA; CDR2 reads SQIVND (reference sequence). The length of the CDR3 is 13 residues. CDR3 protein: CASSIRQGDGYTF. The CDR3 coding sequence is TGTGCCAGTAGTATCCGACAGGGGGATGGCTACACCTTC.

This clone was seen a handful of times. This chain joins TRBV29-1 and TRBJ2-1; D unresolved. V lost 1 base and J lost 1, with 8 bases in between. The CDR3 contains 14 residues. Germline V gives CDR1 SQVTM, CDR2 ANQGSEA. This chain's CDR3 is CSVEGGTSYNEQFF. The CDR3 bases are TGCAGCGTTGAAGGGGGTACATCCTACAATGAGCAGTTCTTC.

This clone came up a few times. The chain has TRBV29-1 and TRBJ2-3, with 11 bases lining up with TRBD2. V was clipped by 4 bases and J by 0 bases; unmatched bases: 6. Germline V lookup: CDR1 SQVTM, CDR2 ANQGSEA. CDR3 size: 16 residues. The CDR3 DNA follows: TGCAGCGTTGTTGCTAGCGGGGGGCAAAGCACAGATACGCAGTATTTT. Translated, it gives CSVVASGGQSTDTQYF.

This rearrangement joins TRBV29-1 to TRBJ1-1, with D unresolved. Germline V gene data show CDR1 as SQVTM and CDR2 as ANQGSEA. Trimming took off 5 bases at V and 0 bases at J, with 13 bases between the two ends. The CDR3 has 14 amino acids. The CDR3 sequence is CSVSSVVLNTEAFF. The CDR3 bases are TGCAGCGTTAGTTCGGTGGTCCTGAACACTGAAGCTTTCTTT.

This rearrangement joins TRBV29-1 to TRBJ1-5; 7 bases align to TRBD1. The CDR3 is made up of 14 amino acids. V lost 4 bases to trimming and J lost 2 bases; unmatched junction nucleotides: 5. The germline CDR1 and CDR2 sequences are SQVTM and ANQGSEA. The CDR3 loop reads CSVAAGTGNQPQHF. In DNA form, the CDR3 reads TGCAGCGTTGCCGCCGGGACAGGCAATCAGCCCCAGCATTTT.

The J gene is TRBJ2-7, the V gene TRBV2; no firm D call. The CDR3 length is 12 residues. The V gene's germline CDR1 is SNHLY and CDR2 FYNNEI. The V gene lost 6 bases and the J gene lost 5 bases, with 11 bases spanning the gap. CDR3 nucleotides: TGTGCCAGCAGCGCCGGTGGGGACGAGCAGTACTTC. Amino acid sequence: CASSAGGDEQYF.

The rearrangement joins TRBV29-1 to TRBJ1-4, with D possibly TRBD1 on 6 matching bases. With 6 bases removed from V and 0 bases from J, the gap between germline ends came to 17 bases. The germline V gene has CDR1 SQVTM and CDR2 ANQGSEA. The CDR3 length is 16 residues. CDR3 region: CSVSRGGDPTNEKLFF. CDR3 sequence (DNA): TGCAGCGTGTCGCGAGGGGGAGATCCAACTAATGAAAAACTGTTTTTT.

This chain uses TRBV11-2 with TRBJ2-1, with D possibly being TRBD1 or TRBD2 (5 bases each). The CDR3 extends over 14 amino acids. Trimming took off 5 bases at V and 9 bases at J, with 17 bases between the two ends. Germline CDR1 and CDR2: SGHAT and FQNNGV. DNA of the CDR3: TGTGCCAGCAGCCCCTACTTCGGGGCGGCTGAGCAGTTCTTC. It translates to CASSPYFGAAEQFF.

The CDR3 DNA reads TGTGCCAGTACTACGGGGCCTGCGCAGTATTTT. Its protein is CASTTGPAQYF. The gene calls are TRBV7-2 and TRBJ2-3; D possibly matches TRBD1 or TRBD2 (5 bases each). V was trimmed by 9 bases and J by 10 bases, leaving 14 bases between them. CDR1 is SGHTA, CDR2 FQGNSA, per germline. The CDR3 extends over 11 amino acids.

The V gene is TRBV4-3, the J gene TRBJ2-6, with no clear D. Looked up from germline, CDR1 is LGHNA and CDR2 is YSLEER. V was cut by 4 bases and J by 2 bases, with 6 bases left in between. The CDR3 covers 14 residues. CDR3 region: CASSRAPGANVLTF. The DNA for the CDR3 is TGCGCCAGCAGCCGGGCTCCTGGGGCCAACGTCCTGACTTTC.

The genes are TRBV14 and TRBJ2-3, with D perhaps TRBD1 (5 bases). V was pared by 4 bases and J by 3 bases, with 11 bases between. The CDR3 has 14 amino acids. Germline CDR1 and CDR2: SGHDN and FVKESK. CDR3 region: CASSRGHRTDTQYF. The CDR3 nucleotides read TGTGCCAGCAGCCGCGGACACAGGACAGATACGCAGTATTTT.

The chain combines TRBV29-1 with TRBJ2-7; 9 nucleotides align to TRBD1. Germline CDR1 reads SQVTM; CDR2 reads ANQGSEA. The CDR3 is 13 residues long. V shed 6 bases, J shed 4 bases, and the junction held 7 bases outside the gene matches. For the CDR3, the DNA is TGCAGCGTGACCGGGACAGGGTGGTACGAGCAGTACTTC. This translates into CSVTGTGWYEQYF.

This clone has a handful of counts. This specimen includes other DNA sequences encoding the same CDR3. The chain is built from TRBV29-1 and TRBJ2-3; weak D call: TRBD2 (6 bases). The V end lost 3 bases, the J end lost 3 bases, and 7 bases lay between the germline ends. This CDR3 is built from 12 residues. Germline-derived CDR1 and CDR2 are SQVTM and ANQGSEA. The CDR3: CSVEAGTDTQYF. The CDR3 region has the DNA TGCAGCGTTGAGGCGGGGACAGATACGCAGTATTTT.

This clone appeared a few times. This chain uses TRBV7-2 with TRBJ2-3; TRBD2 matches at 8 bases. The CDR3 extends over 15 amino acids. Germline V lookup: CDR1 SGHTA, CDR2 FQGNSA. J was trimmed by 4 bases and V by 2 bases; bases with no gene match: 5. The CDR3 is CASSLQAGGPDTQYF. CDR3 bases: TGTGCCAGCAGCTTACAGGCGGGGGGCCCAGATACGCAGTATTTT.

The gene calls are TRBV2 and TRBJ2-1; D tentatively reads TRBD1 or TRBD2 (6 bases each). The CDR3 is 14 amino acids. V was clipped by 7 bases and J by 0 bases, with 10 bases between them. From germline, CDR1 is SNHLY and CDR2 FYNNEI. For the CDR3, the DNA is TGTGCCAGCAATCGGGGGCCCTCCTACAATGAGCAGTTCTTC. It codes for CASNRGPSYNEQFF. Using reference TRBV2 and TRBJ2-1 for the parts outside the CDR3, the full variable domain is EPEVTQTPSHQVTQMGQEVILRCVPISNHLYFYWYRQILGQKVEFLVSFYNNEISEKSEIFDDQFSVERPDGSNFTLKIRSTKLEDSAMYFCASNRGPSYNEQFFGPGTRLTVL.

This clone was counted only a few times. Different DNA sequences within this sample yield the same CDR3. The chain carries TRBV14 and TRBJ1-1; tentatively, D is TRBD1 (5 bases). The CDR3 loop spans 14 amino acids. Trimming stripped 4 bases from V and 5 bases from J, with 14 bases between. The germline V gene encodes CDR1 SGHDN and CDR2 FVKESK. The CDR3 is CASSPQGVGTEAFF. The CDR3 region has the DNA TGTGCCAGCAGCCCCCAGGGAGTCGGGACTGAAGCTTTCTTT.

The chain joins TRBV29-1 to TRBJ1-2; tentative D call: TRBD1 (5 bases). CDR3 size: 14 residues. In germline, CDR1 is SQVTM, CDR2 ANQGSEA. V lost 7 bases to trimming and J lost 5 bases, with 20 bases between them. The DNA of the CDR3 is TGCAGCGCCAACCAGGGAGCCACTGGGTATGGCTACACCTTC. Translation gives CSANQGATGYGYTF.